This T cell receptor (beta chain) stems from a study of tumor and adjacent non-tumor tissue in lung cancer (dated by TCRdb to the late 2010s). Context from the whole study: By cancer type, the cohort comprised 12 adenocarcinoma patients, a couple of squamous cell carcinoma patients and 1 small cell lung cancer patient. Ages among the roughly 15 patients ranged from about 31 to 85 years, there were approximately 10 men and 5 women, and disease was at TNM stage I to III. Sequencing generated a total of 120 million or so productive TCRbeta reads, averaging about 4 million reads per sample. The study compared bulk TCRbeta repertoires from lung tumor tissue and matched distant non-tumor lung tissue of some 14 lung cancer patients. For each patient, one tumor sample and one normal lung sample were taken, giving around 30 paired specimens that underwent TCRbeta CDR3 sequencing. What the research found in general, with its limitations: With only roughly 15 patients in the cohort, the authors noted that larger samples and more detailed clinical data are needed. Tumor tissue showed significantly greater TCR diversity (inverse Simpson) than normal lung tissue (approximately 430 vs 150, P = 0.0075, Mann-Whitney U test). The sequencing platform is not named in the methods, and unique molecular identifiers are not mentioned. TCR diversity was significantly higher in younger patients, and higher tumor TCR diversity was associated with shorter overall and disease-free survival. The top 100 clones made up a significantly larger cumulative share of the repertoire in normal lung than in tumor tissue. Because peripheral blood was not sequenced, blood TCRbeta repertoires in the lung cancer patients of the study were not examined.

RNA was isolated from bulk, unsorted tissue, and RNA quality was assessed with a NanoDrop ND-1000 and an Agilent 2100. Distant non-tumor tissue taken more than 3 cm from the tumor edge was used as the normal lung sample. Donors were newly diagnosed lung cancer patients admitted for thoracic surgery in China between August and November 2014, without prior chemotherapy. The study excluded patients who had received radiotherapy or chemotherapy before or who had another cancer at the same time. Pieces of surgical tissue measuring about 1-2 cm3 were kept in RNAlater solution and stored at -80 degrees C until use. Library construction relied on multiplex PCR. Sequencing took place on an Illumina HiSeq 2500. TCRbeta libraries were constructed through three rounds of nested PCR with primers (Table S4) according to protocols modified from ARM-PCR. PCR products of 200-500 bp were gel-excised and purified with the QIAquick gel extraction kit before sequencing. Per the original workflow: Trimmomatic was used to clean the reads, FLASH was used to merge the reads into complete CDR3 sequences, and MiTCR was used to assign the reads to V(D)J germline segments. Clonal diversity was computed as the inverse Simpson's index with VDJtools. A read counted as productive if the sequence was in-frame and lacked a premature stop codon. TCRdb cleaned the public reads at Q25 with fastp, built clones with MiXCR and kept in-frame beta chains. Entries are consolidated by CDR3 protein sequence, retaining the most common genes and DNA. The V and J calls shown here were made by TCRdb, not taken from the authors' results. This sample holds about 100,000 distinct CDR3 sequences; roughly 60% were observed only once. The ten largest account for around 20% of the sample.

The CDR3, from cysteine to phenylalanine, totals 19 residues. The entry retains the CDR3 DNA only, 57 bases that are in frame from base 1. Per the germline V gene, LGHNA is the CDR1 and YSLEER is the CDR2. As to this clonotype: No cognate antigen has been identified for it. A much larger clone is a single base away; this may be a read error.

The TCR comes from a man aged 30 to 45 with non-small cell lung cancer. The sequencing sample was made of distant non-tumor lung tissue. Here the chain combines TRBV4-3 and TRBJ2-1; perhaps TRBD2 is the D gene, with 7 bases matching. The CDR3 has the sequence CTSSQDRIGGGNSYNEQFF. The DNA sequence is TGCACCAGCAGCCAAGATCGGATCGGCGGGGGCAACTCCTACAATGAGCAGTTCTTC.